Listed below are T cell receptor beta chains from one sample, sequenced in a study of T cells in Graves' hyperthyroidism and ophthalmopathy. TCRdb itself ran the multiplex PCR reads through MiXCR, one entry per CDR3 protein. The table has a few hundred thousand distinct CDR3 sequences, roughly a fifth seen once. Specimen: blood. Receptors were obtained from a man aged 45 to 65 with Graves' ophthalmopathy. Both conserved end residues are part of each CDR3. D genes are given only for firm matches. Expanded clones get a size class; other rows say once, few or many, or leave the size out.

TRBV5-1	many	TRBJ2-1	TRBD2	TGCGCCAGCAGCTTGGCCCTGGATCTAGCGGCCGTTGATGAGCAGTTCTTC	CASSLALDLAAVDEQFF
TRBV20-1	.	TRBJ1-5	TRBD1	TGCAGTGCTACTAGACAGGGAAATCAGCCCCAGCATTTT	CSATRQGNQPQHF
TRBV11-2	many	TRBJ2-5	.	TGTGCCAGCAGCTCGAACTTAGGGACCCAGTACTTC	CASSSNLGTQYF
TRBV7-9	few	TRBJ2-1	TRBD2	TGTGCCAGCAGCCCTCAAACTAGCGGGAGAAATGAGCAGTTCTTC	CASSPQTSGRNEQFF
TRBV28	few	TRBJ2-5	.	TGTGCCAGCATGGGACCGCCCCGGGAGACCCAGTACTTC	CASMGPPRETQYF
TRBV10-3	few	TRBJ2-3	.	TGTGCCATCAGGAGCGCCGTGGAGGGCACAGATACGCAGTATTTT	CAIRSAVEGTDTQYF
TRBV12-3/TRBV12-4	many	TRBJ2-2	.	TGTGCCAGCAACGCAGGACAAGGGGTCAACACCGGGGAGCTGTTTTTT	CASNAGQGVNTGELFF
TRBV24-1	few	TRBJ1-2	.	TGTGCCACCAGTGATTACGGAGCGTCCTATGGCTACACCTTC	CATSDYGASYGYTF
TRBV20-1	few	TRBJ2-5	.	TGCAGTGCTAGAGATAACGAGGGCAAACAAGAGACCCAGTACTTC	CSARDNEGKQETQYF
TRBV5-6	.	TRBJ2-7	TRBD1	TGTGCCAGCAGCTTCTGGACAGGGGGCACGGGCGAGCAGTACTTC	CASSFWTGGTGEQYF
TRBV5-1	few	TRBJ2-7	TRBD2	TGCGCCAGCAGCCAGGCAACGGGAGGGCCGTACGAGCAGTACTTC	CASSQATGGPYEQYF
TRBV6-2/TRBV6-3	.	TRBJ2-4	TRBD1	TGTGCCAGCAGCCAGACAGGGACCTTAGCCAAAAACATTCAGTACTTC	CASSQTGTLAKNIQYF
TRBV12-3/TRBV12-4	.	TRBJ1-6	.	TGTGCCAGCAGTGTAATGGGGAATTCACCCCTCCACTTT	CASSVMGNSPLHF
TRBV28	many	TRBJ1-1	TRBD1	TGTGCCAGCAGCTTCAGGGGGCGTAGGATTATTGAAGCTTTCTTT	CASSFRGRRIIEAFF
TRBV27	few	TRBJ2-3	.	TGTGCCAGCAAACCTGAGGTGGGACACCTCACAGATACGCAGTATTTT	CASKPEVGHLTDTQYF
TRBV30	few	TRBJ1-3	.	TGTGCCTGGAGTGTACTACCGGACATCTTCTCTGGAAACACCATATATTTT	CAWSVLPDIFSGNTIYF
TRBV5-5	few	TRBJ2-7	.	TGTGCCAGCAGCTTGGGGGGGGCTGGAGAGCAGTACTTC	CASSLGGAGEQYF
TRBV10-3	few	TRBJ2-7	.	TGTGCCATCAGTGAGATGGGTGACTCCTACGAGCAGTACTTC	CAISEMGDSYEQYF
TRBV30	.	TRBJ2-5	TRBD2	TGTGCCTGGAGCCGCGGGGAACTAGCGGGACAAGAGACCCAGTACTTC	CAWSRGELAGQETQYF
TRBV18	many	TRBJ2-7	TRBD1	TGTGCCAGCTCACCACCGGGACAGGGGGTCTACGAGCAGTACTTC	CASSPPGQGVYEQYF
TRBV11-2	many	TRBJ1-5	.	TGTGCCAGCAGCTTTGGGGGTGAAAGTCAGCCCCAGCATTTT	CASSFGGESQPQHF
TRBV11-1	many	TRBJ2-3	.	TGTGCCAGCAGCTTGGGTGGGGCGGCTACGCAGTATTTT	CASSLGGAATQYF
TRBV24-1	few	TRBJ2-3	.	TGTGCCACCAGTGATTTGCCTAGCACCCGCACAGATACGCAGTATTTT	CATSDLPSTRTDTQYF
TRBV3-1	many	TRBJ2-7	.	TGTGCCAGCAGCCCCCCTCGGACAGCAGACCCCTACGAGCAGTACTTC	CASSPPRTADPYEQYF
TRBV20-1	many	TRBJ2-5	TRBD2	TGCAGTGCGGGGGGACTAGCGCGTCAAGAGACCCAGTACTTC	CSAGGLARQETQYF
TRBV30	.	TRBJ1-1	.	TGTGCCTGGAGTTTGGGGGGGGGGGCTTTCTTT	CAWSLGGGAFF
TRBV5-1	.	TRBJ2-7	.	TGCGCCAGCAGCTTGGGTAGGGCGACGACAGCCTACGAGCAGTACTTC	CASSLGRATTAYEQYF
TRBV11-2	many	TRBJ2-2	.	TGTGCCAGCAGCTTAGGCAGGGGTCCCACCGGGGAGCTGTTTTTT	CASSLGRGPTGELFF
TRBV20-1	.	TRBJ1-1	TRBD1	TGCAGTGCTCCCCCCGACAGGGCCACTGAAGCTTTCTTT	CSAPPDRATEAFF
TRBV20-1	few	TRBJ2-7	.	TGCAGTGCTCTTCAGGGACAGTCCCGGGGGGAGCAGTACTTC	CSALQGQSRGEQYF
TRBV6-1	many	TRBJ2-3	.	TGTGCCAGCAGTGAAGAGTTGACAGCTGGATTCACAGATACGCAGTATTTT	CASSEELTAGFTDTQYF
TRBV20-1	.	TRBJ2-7	.	TGCAGTGCTAGTCTTCGGGGCTTCGAGCAGTACTTC	CSASLRGFEQYF
TRBV18	many	TRBJ2-5	.	TGTGCCAGCTCCCGGGACCAGGGAGGAGAGACCCAGTACTTC	CASSRDQGGETQYF
TRBV6-1	.	TRBJ2-4	TRBD2	TGTGCCAGCAGTTCCGGACTAGCGGGAGGAGGAGCCAAAAACATTCAGTACTTC	CASSSGLAGGGAKNIQYF
TRBV11-2	many	TRBJ2-1	TRBD2	TGTGCCAGCAGCTTAGGAGCGGGAGTCTCCTACAATGAGCAGTTCTTC	CASSLGAGVSYNEQFF
TRBV12-3/TRBV12-4	.	TRBJ1-4	.	TGTGCCAGCAGTTTAGTTCTTGATCCGGAGGAAAAACTGTTTTTT	CASSLVLDPEEKLFF
TRBV9	.	TRBJ2-5	.	TGTGCCAGCAGCGTAAGACGGACCCAGTACTTC	CASSVRRTQYF
TRBV7-6	few	TRBJ2-3	.	TGTGCCAGCAGCTTAGACCAGATGGGGGACGGGCAGTATTTT	CASSLDQMGDGQYF
TRBV7-7	few	TRBJ2-3	TRBD1	TGTGCTAGCAGCTCCGGGACAGACAATACGCAGTATTTT	CASSSGTDNTQYF
TRBV30	many	TRBJ2-5	.	TGTGCCTGGAATCCACAGGGCGCGTACCAAGAGACCCAGTACTTC	CAWNPQGAYQETQYF
TRBV20-1	.	TRBJ1-1	.	TGCAGTCGGGGTTCCATGAACACTGAAGCTTTCTTT	CSRGSMNTEAFF
TRBV15	many	TRBJ1-2	TRBD1	TGTGCCACCAGCAGAGATTCTGAGACAGGGAACTATGGCTACACCTTC	CATSRDSETGNYGYTF
TRBV20-1	many	TRBJ2-3	TRBD2	TGCAGTGTTGTTTCCCGGGAGGGGACACAAGATACGCAGTATTTT	CSVVSREGTQDTQYF
TRBV25-1	.	TRBJ2-2	.	TGTGCCAGCAGTCGGTGGGAGTGGGACACCGGGGAGCTGTTTTTT	CASSRWEWDTGELFF
TRBV27	few	TRBJ2-6	.	TGTGCCAGCAGTGGAGGCTGGTCTGGGGCCAACGTCCTGACTTTC	CASSGGWSGANVLTF
TRBV7-2	.	TRBJ2-7	.	TGTGCCAGCAGCCATGATACCTACGAGCAGTACTTC	CASSHDTYEQYF
TRBV6-5	many	TRBJ2-7	.	TGTGCCAGCAGTTACTCGTCAGGGAACCCCTACGAGCAGTACTTC	CASSYSSGNPYEQYF
TRBV4-1	.	TRBJ2-5	.	TGCGCCAGCAGCCGAGTACCACAGGGATCTGCAGAGACCCAGTACTTC	CASSRVPQGSAETQYF
TRBV2	many	TRBJ1-4	.	TGTGCCAGCAGTAGATCAGAAGCAACTAATGAAAAACTGTTTTTT	CASSRSEATNEKLFF
TRBV28	.	TRBJ1-1	.	TGTGCCAGCAGTTTCCCCGGGGCGTCGACTGACACTGAAGCTTTCTTT	CASSFPGASTDTEAFF
TRBV28	many	TRBJ2-1	TRBD2	TGTGCCAGCAGGGACACTAGCGGGAGCTCCTACAATGAGCAGTTCTTC	CASRDTSGSSYNEQFF
TRBV7-6	.	TRBJ2-1	TRBD2	TGTGCCAGCAGCCTCAATCTCCGGCTAGCGGGACTCTACAATGAGCAGTTCTTC	CASSLNLRLAGLYNEQFF
TRBV19	few	TRBJ2-4	TRBD2	TGTGCCAGTAGTATGGGGACTAGCGGGAGTCCCACTCAGTACTTC	CASSMGTSGSPTQYF